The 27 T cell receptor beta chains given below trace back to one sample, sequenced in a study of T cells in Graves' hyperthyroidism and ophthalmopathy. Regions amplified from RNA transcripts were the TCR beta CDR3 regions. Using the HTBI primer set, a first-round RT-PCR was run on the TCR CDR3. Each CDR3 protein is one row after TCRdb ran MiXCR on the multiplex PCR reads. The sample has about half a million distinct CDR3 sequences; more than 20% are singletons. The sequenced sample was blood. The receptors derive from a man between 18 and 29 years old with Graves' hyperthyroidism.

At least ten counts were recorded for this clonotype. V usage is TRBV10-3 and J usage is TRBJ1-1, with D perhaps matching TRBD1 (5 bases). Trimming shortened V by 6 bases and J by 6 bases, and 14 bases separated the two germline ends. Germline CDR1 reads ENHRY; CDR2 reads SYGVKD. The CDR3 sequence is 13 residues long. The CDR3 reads CAIRIRGFSEAFF. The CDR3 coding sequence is TGTGCCATCAGGATAAGGGGATTTTCTGAAGCTTTCTTT.

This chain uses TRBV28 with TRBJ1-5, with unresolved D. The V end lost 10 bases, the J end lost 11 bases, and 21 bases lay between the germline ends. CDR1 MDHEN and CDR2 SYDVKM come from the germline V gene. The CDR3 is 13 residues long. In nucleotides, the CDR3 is TGTGCCACAAAACGGGCTGCGTCTTATGCCCAGCATTTT. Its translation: CATKRAASYAQHF. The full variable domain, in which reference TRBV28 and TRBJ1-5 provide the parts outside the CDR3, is DVKVTQSSRYLVKRTGEKVFLECVQDMDHENMFWYRQDPGLGLRLIYFSYDVKMKEKGDIPEGYSVSREKKERFSLILESASTNQTSMYLCATKRAASYAQHFGDGTRLSIL.

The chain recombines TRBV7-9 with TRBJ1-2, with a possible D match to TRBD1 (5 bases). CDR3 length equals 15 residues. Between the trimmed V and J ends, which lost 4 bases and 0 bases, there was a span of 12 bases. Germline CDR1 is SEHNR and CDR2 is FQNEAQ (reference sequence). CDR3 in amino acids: CASSSQDNPNYGYTF. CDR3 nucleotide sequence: TGTGCCAGCAGCTCCCAGGACAACCCTAACTATGGCTACACCTTC.

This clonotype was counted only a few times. This CDR3 is CATSDLDSNYGYTF. The CDR3 DNA sequence: TGTGCCACCAGTGATTTGGACAGTAACTATGGCTACACCTTC. V is TRBV24-1 and J is TRBJ1-2; D perhaps matches TRBD1 (5 bases). V was trimmed by 0 bases and J by 1 base, leaving 5 bases between them. Germline lookup yields CDR1 KGHDR and CDR2 SFDVKD. CDR3 length: 14 residues.

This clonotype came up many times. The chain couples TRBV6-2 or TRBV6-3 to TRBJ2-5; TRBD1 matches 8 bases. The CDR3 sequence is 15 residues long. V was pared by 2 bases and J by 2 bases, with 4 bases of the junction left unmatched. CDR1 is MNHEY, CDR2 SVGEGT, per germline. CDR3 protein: CASSYPGQGQETQYF. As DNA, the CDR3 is TGTGCCAGCAGTTACCCAGGACAGGGACAAGAGACCCAGTACTTC.

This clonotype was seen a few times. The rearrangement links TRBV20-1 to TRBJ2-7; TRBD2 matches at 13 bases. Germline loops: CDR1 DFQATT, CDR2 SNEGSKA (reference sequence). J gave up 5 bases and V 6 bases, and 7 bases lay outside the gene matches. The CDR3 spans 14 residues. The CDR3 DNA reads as TGCAGTGCGGCCGGGACTAGCGGGAATGACGAGCAGTACTTC. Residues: CSAAGTSGNDEQYF.

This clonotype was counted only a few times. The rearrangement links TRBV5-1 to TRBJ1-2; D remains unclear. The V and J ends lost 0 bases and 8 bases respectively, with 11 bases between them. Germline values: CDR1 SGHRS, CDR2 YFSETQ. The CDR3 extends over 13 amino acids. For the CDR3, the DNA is TGCGCCAGCAGCTTGGAAAGCCTTTCCGGCTACACCTTC. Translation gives CASSLESLSGYTF.

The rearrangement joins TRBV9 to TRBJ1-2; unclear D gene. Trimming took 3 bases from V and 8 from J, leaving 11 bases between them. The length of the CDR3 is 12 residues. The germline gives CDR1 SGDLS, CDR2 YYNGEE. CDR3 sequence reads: CASSEGISGYTF. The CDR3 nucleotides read TGTGCCAGCAGCGAGGGCATTAGCGGCTACACCTTC.

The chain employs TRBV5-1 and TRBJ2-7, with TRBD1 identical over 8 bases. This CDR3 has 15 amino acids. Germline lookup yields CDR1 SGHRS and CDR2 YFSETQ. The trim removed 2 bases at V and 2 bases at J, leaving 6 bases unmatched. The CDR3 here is CASSFLQGDPYEQYF. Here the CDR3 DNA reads TGCGCCAGCAGCTTCTTACAGGGGGACCCCTACGAGCAGTACTTC.

CDR3 loop: CAWSVEGTNYGYTF. In DNA form, the CDR3 reads TGTGCCTGGAGTGTAGAGGGAACGAACTATGGCTACACCTTC. The chain is built from TRBV30 and TRBJ1-2; no reliable D call. Germline assignment: CDR1 GTSNPN and CDR2 SVGIG (reference sequence). Trimming shortened V by 0 bases and J by 2 bases, and 10 bases separated the two germline ends. The CDR3 runs 14 residues.

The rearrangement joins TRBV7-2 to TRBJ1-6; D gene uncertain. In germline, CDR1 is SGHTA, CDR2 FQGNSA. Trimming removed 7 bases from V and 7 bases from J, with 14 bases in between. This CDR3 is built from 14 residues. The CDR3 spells CASTQTSGNSPLHF. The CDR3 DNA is TGTGCCAGCACTCAGACGTCTGGGAATTCACCCCTCCACTTT. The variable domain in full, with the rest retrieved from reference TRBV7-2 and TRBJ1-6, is GAGVSQSPSNKVTEKGKDVELRCDPISGHTALYWYRQSLGQGLEFLIYFQGNSAPDKSGLPSDRFSAERTGGSVSTLTIQRTQQEDSAVYLCASTQTSGNSPLHFGNGTRLTVT.

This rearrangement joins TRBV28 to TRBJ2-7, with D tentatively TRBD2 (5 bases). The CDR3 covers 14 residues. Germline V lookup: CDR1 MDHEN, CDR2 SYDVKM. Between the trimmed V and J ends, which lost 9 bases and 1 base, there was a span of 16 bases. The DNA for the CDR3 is TGTGCCAGTCAAGGCGGGCCAGGATCCTACGAGCAGTACTTC. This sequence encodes CASQGGPGSYEQYF.

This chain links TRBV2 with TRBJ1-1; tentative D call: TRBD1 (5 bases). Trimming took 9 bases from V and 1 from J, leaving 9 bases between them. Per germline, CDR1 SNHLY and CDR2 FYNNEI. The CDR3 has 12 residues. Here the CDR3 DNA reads TGTGCCAGGGGGGGAAGGAACACTGAAGCTTTCTTT. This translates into CARGGRNTEAFF.

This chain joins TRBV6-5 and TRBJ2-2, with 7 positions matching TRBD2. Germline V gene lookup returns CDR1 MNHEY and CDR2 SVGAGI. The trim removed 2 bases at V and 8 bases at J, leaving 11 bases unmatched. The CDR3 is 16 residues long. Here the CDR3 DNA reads TGTGCCAGCAGTTACGCCGCGGGGGACCGCGGTGGGGAGCTGTTTTTT. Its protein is CASSYAAGDRGGELFF.

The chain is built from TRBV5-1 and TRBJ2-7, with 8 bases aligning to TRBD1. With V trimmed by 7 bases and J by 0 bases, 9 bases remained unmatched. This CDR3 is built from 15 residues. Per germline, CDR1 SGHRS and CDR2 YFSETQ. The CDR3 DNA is TGCGCCAGCGCCCCGGACAGGGCGGGCTCCTACGAGCAGTACTTC. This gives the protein CASAPDRAGSYEQYF.

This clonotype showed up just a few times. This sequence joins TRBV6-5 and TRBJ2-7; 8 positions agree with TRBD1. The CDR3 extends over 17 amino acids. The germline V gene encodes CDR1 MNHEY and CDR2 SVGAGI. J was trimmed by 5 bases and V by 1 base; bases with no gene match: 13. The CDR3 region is CASSYFSARQGSHEQYF. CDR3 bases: TGTGCCAGCAGTTACTTCTCCGCGAGACAGGGGTCCCACGAGCAGTACTTC.

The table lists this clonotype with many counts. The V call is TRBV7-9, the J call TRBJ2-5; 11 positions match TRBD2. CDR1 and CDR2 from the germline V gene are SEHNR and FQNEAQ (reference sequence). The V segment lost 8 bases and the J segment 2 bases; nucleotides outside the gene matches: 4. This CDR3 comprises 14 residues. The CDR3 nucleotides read TGTGCCAGCGCGAGACTAGCGGGACAAGAGACCCAGTACTTC. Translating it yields CASARLAGQETQYF.

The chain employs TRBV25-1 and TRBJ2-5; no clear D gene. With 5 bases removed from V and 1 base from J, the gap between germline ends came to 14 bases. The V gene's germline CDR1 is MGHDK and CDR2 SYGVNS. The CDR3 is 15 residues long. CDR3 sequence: CASSLGRTLQETQYF. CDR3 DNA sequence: TGTGCCAGCAGTCTCGGACGGACGCTCCAAGAGACCCAGTACTTC.

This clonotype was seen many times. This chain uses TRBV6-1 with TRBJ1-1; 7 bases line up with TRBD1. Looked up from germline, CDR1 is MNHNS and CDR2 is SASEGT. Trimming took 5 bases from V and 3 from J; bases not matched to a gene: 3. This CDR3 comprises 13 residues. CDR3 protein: CASSHGQDTEAFF. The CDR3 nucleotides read TGTGCCAGCAGTCATGGACAGGACACTGAAGCTTTCTTT.

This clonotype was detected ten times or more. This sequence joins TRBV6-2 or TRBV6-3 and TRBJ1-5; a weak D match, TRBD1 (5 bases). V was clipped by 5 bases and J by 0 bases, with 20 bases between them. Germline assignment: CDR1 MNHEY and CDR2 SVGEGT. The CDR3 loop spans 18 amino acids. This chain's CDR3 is CASSVAGTSPYSNQPQHF. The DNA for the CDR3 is TGTGCCAGCAGTGTGGCCGGGACGTCCCCCTATAGCAATCAGCCCCAGCATTTT.

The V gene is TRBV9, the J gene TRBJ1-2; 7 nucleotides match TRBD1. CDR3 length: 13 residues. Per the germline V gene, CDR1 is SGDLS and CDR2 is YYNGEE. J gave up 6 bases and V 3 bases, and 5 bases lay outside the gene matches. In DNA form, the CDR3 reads TGTGCCAGCAGCGGTGACAGGGCGGATGGCTACACCTTC. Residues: CASSGDRADGYTF. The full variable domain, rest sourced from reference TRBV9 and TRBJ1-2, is DSGVTQTPKHLITATGQRVTLRCSPRSGDLSVYWYQQSLDQGLQFLIQYYNGEERAKGNILERFSAQQFPDLHSELNLSSLELGDSALYFCASSGDRADGYTFGSGTRLTVV.

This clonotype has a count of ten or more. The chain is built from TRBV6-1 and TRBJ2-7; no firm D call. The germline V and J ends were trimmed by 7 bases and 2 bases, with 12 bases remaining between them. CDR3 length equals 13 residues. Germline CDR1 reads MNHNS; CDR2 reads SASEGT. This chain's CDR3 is CASKYDLPYEQYF. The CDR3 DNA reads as TGTGCCAGCAAGTACGACCTCCCCTACGAGCAGTACTTC.

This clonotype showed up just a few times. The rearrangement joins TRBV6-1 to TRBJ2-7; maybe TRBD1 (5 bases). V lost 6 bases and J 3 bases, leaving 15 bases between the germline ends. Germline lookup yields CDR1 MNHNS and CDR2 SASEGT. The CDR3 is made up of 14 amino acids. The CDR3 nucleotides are TGTGCCAGCAGCCCCAGACAGCCAGGCTACGAGCAGTACTTC. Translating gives CASSPRQPGYEQYF.

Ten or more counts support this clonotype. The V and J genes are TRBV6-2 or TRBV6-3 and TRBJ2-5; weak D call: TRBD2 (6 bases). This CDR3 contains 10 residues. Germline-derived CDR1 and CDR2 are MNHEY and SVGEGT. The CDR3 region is CTTGGETQYF. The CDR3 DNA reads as TGTACCACCGGGGGAGAGACCCAGTACTTC.

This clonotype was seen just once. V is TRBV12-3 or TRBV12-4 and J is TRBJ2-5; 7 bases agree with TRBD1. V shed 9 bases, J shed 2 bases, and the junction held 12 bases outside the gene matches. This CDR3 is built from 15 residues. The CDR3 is CASSTSGTAQETQYF. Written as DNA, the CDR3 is TGTGCCAGTTCTACGTCCGGGACAGCGCAAGAGACCCAGTACTTC.

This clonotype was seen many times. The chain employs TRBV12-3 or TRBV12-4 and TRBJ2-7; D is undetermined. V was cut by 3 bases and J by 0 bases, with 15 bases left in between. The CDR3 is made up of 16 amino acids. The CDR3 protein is CASSLGPQDSSYEQYF. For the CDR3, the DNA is TGTGCCAGCAGTTTGGGTCCCCAGGATAGCTCCTACGAGCAGTACTTC.

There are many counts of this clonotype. CDR3 coding DNA: TGTGCCAGCAGCCAAAACCAGGGCGGGGGCATCTCCGAGCAGTACTTC. Amino acid sequence: CASSQNQGGGISEQYF. This chain uses TRBV7-9 with TRBJ2-7, with D maybe TRBD2 (7 bases). CDR1 SEHNR and CDR2 FQNEAQ come from the germline V gene (reference sequence). V lost 5 bases and J lost 6, with 23 bases in between. The length of the CDR3 is 16 residues.